One sample yielded the 6 T cell receptor beta chains listed below, sequenced in a study of OX40 agonist ivuxolimab in advanced cancers. Sequenced by immunoSEQ multiplex PCR; TCRdb stores in-frame clones only, minus some. The sample carries 91,000 or so clones, less than 95% recorded once. This specimen was CD4+ or CD8+ T cells sorted from blood, taken in a trial of the OX40 agonist ivuxolimab. The receptors shown here come from an adult with an advanced solid tumor such as melanoma, head and neck, liver or kidney cancer.

This sequence joins TRBV4-2 and TRBJ2-3; D gene ambiguous. V was shortened by 7 bases and J by 4 bases, with 18 bases between the two germline ends. This CDR3 region has 15 residues. Germline CDR1 reads LGHNA; CDR2 reads YNFKEQ. This chain's CDR3 is CASTPKFSGSDTQYF. Written as DNA, the CDR3 is TGTGCCAGCACCCCGAAGTTCTCGGGCTCAGATACGCAGTATTTT.

The chain links TRBV18 to TRBJ1-1; D uncertain. This CDR3 region has 14 residues. The germline V and J ends were trimmed by 3 bases and 4 bases, with 12 bases remaining between them. Germline V gene sequence: CDR1 KGHSH, CDR2 LQKENI. CDR3 in DNA: TGTGCCAGCTCACCTTGGAGGCTCGGCACTGAAGCTTTCTTT. Protein sequence: CASSPWRLGTEAFF.

This chain joins TRBV9 and TRBJ2-3; 9 bases map to TRBD2. The CDR3 contains 15 residues. Germline V gene data show CDR1 as SGDLS and CDR2 as YYNGEE. V gave up 0 bases and J gave up 4 bases; unmatched junction bases: 3. CDR3 nucleotides: TGTGCCAGCAGCGTAGATGCGGGAGGGGCAGATACGCAGTATTTT. Its protein product is CASSVDAGGADTQYF.

This chain links TRBV9 with TRBJ2-6, with D hard to call. V was shortened by 5 bases and J by 0 bases, with 3 bases between the two germline ends. The CDR3 loop spans 13 amino acids. Germline loops: CDR1 SGDLS, CDR2 YYNGEE. CDR3 sequence reads: CASRGSGANVLTF. The CDR3 DNA is TGTGCCAGCAGGGGCTCTGGGGCCAACGTCCTGACTTTC.

V usage is TRBV20-1 and J usage is TRBJ2-3; D unresolved. The germline V gene has CDR1 DFQATT and CDR2 SNEGSKA (reference sequence). The CDR3 has 11 amino acids. Deletions cut 5 bases from V and 7 bases from J, with 10 bases between. This CDR3 reads CSALLANTQYF. The CDR3 DNA reads as TGCAGTGCTTTGCTTGCAAATACGCAGTATTTT.

The genes are TRBV19 and TRBJ1-2; 7 nucleotides match TRBD1. The germline V gene encodes CDR1 LNHDA and CDR2 SQIVND (reference sequence). J gave up 5 bases and V 1 base, and 7 bases lay outside the gene matches. The CDR3 has 15 amino acids. As DNA, the CDR3 is TGTGCCAGTAGTATAGGACAGGGCCAGGCGTATGGCTACACCTTC. Its translation: CASSIGQGQAYGYTF.